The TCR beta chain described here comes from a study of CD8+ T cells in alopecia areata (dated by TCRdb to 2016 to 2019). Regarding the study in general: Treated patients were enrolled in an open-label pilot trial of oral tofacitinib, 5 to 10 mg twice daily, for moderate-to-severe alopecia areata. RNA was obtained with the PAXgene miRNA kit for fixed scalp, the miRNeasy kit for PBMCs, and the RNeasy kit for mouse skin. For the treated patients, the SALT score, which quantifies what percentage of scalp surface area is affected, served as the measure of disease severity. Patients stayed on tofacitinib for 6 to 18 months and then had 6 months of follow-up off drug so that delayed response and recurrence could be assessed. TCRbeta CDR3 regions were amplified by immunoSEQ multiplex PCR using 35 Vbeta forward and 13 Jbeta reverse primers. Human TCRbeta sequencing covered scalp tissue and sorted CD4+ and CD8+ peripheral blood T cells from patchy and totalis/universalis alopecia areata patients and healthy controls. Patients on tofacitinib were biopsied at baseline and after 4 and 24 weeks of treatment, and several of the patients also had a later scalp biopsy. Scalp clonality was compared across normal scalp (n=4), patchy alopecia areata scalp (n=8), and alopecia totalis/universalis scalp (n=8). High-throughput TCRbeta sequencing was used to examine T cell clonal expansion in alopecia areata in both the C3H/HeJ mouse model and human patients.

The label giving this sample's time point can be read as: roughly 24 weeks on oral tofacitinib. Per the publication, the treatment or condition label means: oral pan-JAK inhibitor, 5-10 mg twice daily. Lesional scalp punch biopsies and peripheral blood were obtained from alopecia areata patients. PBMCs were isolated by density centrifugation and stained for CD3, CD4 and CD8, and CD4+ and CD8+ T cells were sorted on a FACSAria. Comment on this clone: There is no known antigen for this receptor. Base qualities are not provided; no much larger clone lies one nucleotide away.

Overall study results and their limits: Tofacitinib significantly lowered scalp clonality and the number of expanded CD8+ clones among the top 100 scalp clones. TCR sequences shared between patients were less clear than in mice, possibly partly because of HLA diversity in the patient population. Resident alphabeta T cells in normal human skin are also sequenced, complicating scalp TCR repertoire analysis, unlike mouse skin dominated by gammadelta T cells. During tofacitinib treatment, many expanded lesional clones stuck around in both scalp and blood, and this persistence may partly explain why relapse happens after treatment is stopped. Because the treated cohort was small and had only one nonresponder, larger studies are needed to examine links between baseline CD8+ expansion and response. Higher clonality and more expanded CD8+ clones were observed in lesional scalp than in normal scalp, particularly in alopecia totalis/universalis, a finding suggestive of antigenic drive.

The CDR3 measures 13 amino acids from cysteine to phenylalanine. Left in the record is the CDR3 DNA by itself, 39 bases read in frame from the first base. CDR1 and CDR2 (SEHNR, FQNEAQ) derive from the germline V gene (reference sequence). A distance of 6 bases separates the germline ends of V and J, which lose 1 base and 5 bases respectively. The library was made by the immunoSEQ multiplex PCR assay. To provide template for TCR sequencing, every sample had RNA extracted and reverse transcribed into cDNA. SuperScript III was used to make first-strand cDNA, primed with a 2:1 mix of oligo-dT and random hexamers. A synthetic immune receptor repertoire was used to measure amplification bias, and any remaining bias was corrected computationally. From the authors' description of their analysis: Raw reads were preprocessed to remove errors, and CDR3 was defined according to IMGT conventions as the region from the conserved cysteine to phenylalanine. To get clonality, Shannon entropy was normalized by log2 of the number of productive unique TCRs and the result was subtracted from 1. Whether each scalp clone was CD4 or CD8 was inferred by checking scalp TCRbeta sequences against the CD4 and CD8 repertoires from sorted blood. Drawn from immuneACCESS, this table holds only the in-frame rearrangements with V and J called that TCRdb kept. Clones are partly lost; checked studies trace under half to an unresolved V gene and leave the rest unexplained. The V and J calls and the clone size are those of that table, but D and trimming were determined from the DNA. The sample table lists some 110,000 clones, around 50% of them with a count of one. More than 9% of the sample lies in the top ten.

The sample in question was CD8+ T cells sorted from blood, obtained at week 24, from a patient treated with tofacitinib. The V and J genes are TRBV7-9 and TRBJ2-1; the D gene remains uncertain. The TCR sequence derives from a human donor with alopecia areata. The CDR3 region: CASSLGLHNEQFF. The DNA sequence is TGTGCCAGCAGCTTAGGACTCCACAATGAGCAGTTCTTC.